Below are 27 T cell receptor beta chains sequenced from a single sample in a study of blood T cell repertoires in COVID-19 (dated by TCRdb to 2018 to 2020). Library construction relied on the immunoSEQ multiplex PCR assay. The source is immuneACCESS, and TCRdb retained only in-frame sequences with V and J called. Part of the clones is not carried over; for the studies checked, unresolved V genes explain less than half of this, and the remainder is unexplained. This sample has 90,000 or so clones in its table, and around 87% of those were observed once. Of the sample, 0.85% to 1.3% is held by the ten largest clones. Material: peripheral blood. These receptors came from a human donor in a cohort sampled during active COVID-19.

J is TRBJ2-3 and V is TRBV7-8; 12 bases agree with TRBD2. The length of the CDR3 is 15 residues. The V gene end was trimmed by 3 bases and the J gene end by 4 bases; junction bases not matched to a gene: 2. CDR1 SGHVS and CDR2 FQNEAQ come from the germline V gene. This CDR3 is CASSFLAGGSDTQYF. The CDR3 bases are TGTGCCAGCAGCTTTCTAGCGGGAGGGTCAGATACGCAGTATTTT.

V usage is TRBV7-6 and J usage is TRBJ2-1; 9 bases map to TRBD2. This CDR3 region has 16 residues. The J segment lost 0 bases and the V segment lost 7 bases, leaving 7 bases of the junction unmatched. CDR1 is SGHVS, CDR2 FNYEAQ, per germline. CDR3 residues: CASKAGGRSSYNEQFF. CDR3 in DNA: TGTGCCAGCAAAGCGGGAGGAAGGAGCTCCTACAATGAGCAGTTCTTC.

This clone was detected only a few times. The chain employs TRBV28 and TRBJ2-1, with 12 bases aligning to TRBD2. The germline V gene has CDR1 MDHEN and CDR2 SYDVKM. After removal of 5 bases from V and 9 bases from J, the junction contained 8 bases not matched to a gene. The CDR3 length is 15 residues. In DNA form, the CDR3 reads TGTGCCAGCAGTCCGACTAGCGGGAGACATACTGAGCAGTTCTTC. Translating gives CASSPTSGRHTEQFF.

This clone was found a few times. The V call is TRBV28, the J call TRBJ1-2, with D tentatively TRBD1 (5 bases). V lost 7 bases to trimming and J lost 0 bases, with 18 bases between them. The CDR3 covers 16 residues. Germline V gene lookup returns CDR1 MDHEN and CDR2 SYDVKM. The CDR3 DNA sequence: TGTGCCAGCACCAAGACAGTGAGACTCTCTAACTATGGCTACACCTTC. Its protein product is CASTKTVRLSNYGYTF.

CDR3 sequence (DNA): TGTGCCAGCAGTTCCCCCAGACAGTCCGTTAGGGGCTACACCTTC. It codes for CASSSPRQSVRGYTF. The chain joins TRBV28 to TRBJ1-2; TRBD1 is a possible D gene (5 bases). Germline V gene data show CDR1 as MDHEN and CDR2 as SYDVKM. The CDR3 consists of 15 residues. Between the trimmed V and J ends, which lost 4 bases and 8 bases, there was a span of 20 bases.

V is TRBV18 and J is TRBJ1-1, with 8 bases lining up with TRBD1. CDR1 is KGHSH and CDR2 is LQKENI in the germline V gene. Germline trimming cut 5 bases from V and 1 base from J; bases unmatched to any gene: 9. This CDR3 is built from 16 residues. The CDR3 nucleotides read TGTGCCAGCTCAGAATTCCAGGGGGCCCAGAACACTGAAGCTTTCTTT. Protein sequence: CASSEFQGAQNTEAFF.

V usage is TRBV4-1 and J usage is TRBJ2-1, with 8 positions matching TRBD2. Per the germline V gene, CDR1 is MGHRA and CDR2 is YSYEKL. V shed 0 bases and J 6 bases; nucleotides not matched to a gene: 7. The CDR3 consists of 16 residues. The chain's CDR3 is CASSQEGSGSSNEQFF. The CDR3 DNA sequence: TGCGCCAGCAGCCAAGAAGGGAGCGGGAGTAGCAATGAGCAGTTCTTC.

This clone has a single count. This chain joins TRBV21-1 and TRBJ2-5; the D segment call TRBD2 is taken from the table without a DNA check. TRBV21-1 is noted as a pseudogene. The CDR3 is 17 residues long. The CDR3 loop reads CASSKRGSREPGGTQYF. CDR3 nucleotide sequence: TGTGCCAGCAGCAAAAGAGGATCGAGGGAACCCGGGGGGACCCAGTACTTC.

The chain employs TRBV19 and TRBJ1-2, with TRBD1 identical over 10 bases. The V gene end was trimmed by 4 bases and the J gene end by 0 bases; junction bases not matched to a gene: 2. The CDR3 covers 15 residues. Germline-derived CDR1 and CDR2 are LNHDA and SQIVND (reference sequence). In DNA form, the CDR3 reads TGTGCCAGTAGTACCGGACAGGGGGCTAACTATGGCTACACCTTC. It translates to CASSTGQGANYGYTF.

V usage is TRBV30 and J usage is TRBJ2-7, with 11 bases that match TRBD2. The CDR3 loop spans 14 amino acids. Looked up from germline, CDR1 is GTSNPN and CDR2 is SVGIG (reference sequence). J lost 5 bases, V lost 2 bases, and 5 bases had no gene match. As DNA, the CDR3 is TGTGCCTGGAGTCCCGGACTAGCGGGTAACGAGCAGTACTTC. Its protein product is CAWSPGLAGNEQYF.

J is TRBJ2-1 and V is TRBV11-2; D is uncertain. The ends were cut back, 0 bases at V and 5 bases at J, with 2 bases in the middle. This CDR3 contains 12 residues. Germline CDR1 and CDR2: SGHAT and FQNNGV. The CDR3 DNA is TGTGCCAGCAGCTTAGACAACAATGAGCAGTTCTTC. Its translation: CASSLDNNEQFF.

CDR3 coding DNA: TGTGCCAGCAGCCAAGCCCGCCGGACGCAGGGTGAGCAGTTCTTC. It translates to CASSQARRTQGEQFF. V and J are TRBV14 and TRBJ2-1, with D possibly being TRBD1 (5 bases). This CDR3 has 15 amino acids. V was clipped by 1 base and J by 9 bases, with 16 bases between them. Germline-derived CDR1 and CDR2 are SGHDN and FVKESK.

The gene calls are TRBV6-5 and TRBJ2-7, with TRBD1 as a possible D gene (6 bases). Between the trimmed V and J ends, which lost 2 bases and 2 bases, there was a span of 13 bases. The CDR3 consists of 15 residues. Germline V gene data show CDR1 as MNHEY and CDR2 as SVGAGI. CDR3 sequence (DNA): TGTGCCAGCAGTTACGCGGCAGGGGAAACCTACGAGCAGTACTTC. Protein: CASSYAAGETYEQYF.

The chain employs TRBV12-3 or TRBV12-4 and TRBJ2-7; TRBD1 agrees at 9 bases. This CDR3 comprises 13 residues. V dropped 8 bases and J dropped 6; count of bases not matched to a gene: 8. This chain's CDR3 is CASLSGTGSEQYF. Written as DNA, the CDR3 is TGTGCCAGCCTGTCGGGGACAGGGTCCGAGCAGTACTTC.

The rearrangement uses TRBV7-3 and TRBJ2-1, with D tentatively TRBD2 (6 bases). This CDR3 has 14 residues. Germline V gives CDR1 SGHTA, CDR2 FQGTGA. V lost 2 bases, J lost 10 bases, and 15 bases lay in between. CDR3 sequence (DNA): TGTGCCAGCAGCTTAGCGACTAGTTATCGCGAGCAGTTCTTC. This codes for CASSLATSYREQFF.

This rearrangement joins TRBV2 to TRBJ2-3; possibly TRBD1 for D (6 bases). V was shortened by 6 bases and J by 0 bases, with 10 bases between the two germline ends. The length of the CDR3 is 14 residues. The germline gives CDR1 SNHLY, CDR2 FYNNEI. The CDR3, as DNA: TGTGCCAGCAGACCGGGACATAGCACAGATACGCAGTATTTT. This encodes CASRPGHSTDTQYF.

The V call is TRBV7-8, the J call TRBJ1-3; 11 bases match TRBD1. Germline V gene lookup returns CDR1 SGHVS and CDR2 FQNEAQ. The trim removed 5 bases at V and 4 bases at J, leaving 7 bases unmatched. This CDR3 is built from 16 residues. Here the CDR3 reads CASSAGQGAGGNTIYF. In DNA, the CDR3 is TGTGCCAGCAGCGCCGGACAGGGGGCTGGAGGAAACACCATATATTTT.

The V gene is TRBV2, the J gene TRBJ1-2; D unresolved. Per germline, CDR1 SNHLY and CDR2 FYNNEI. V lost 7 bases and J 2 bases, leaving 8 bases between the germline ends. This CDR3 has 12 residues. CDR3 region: CASTTENYGYTF. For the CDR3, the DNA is TGTGCCAGCACGACGGAGAACTATGGCTACACCTTC.

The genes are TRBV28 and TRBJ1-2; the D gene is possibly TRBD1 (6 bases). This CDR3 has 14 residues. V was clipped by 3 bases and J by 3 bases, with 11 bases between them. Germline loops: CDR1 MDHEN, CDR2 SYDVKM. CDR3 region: CASSLGGGDYGYTF. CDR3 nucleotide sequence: TGTGCCAGCAGTTTGGGAGGGGGGGACTATGGCTACACCTTC.

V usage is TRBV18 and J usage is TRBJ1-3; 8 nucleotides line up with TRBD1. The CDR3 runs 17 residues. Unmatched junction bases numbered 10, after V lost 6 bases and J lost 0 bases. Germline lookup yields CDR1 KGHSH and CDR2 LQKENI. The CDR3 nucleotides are TGTGCCAGCTCCTCGAGGGACAGGACCTTCTCTGGAAACACCATATATTTT. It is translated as CASSSRDRTFSGNTIYF.

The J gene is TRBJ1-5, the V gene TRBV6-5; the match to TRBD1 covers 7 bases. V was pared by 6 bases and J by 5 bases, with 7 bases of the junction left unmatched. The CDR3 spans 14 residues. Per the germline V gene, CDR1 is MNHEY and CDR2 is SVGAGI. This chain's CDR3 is CASREGTDYQPQHF. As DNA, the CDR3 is TGTGCCAGCAGGGAGGGGACAGATTATCAGCCCCAGCATTTT.

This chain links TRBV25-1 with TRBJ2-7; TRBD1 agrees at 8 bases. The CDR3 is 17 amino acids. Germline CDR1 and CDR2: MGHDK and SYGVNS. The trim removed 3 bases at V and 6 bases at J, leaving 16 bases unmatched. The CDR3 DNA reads TGTGCCAGCAGTGAGGGGCTTTTCAGGGGACAGGTCCGCGAGCAGTACTTC. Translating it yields CASSEGLFRGQVREQYF.

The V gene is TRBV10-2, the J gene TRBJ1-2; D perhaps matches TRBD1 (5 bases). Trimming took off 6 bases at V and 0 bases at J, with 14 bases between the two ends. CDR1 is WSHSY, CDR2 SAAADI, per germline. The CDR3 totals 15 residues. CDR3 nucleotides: TGCGCCAGCAGCGCCCGACAGAGTTCTAACTATGGCTACACCTTC. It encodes CASSARQSSNYGYTF.

CDR3 loop: CASGQGGGNTIYF. CDR3 DNA: TGTGCCAGCGGACAGGGGGGTGGAAACACCATATATTTT. The chain carries TRBV5-5 and TRBJ1-3; 10 positions match TRBD1. The CDR3 has 13 amino acids. Germline V gives CDR1 SGHKS, CDR2 YYEKEE (reference sequence). V dropped 7 bases and J dropped 3; count of bases not matched to a gene: 1.

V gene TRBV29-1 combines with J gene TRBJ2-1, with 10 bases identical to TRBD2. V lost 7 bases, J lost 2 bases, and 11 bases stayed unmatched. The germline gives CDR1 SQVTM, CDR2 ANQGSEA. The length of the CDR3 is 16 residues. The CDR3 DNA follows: TGCAGCGCGATCAGAGCGGGAGGGAAGGCCTACAATGAGCAGTTCTTC. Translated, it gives CSAIRAGGKAYNEQFF.

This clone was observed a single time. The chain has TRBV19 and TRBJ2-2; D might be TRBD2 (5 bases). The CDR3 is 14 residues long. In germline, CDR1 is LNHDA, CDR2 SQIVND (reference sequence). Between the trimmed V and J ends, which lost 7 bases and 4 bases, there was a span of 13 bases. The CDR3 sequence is CASNSGGGTGELFF. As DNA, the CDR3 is TGTGCCAGTAATAGTGGAGGCGGCACCGGGGAGCTGTTTTTT.

In DNA form, the CDR3 reads TGTGCCATCAGTGGCAACAGAGAGACCCAGTACTTC. Amino acids: CAISGNRETQYF. The chain combines TRBV10-3 with TRBJ2-5; no firm D call. This CDR3 spans 12 amino acids. The ends were cut back, 4 bases at V and 4 bases at J, with 7 bases in the middle. Germline lookup yields CDR1 ENHRY and CDR2 SYGVKD.